Below, 27 T cell receptor beta chains from the same sample are listed, as sequenced in a study of cytotoxic CD8 clonotypes in ibrutinib-treated CLL. Repertoires were generated with immunoSEQ multiplex PCR, while TCRdb's copy carries only in-frame clones and drops some. The sample has roughly 220,000 clones, nearly 80% seen once. Sequencing used PBMCs, obtained after 12 months of ibrutinib treatment. These receptors were taken from a human donor with chronic lymphocytic leukemia.

This clone was recorded many times. CDR3 loop: CASSIDGYGYTF. The CDR3 nucleotides read TGTGCCAGTAGTATCGACGGATATGGCTACACCTTC. The rearrangement links TRBV19 to TRBJ1-2; D gene unclear. Looked up from germline, CDR1 is LNHDA and CDR2 is SQIVND (reference sequence). Trimming pared 3 bases from V and 5 bases from J, leaving 7 bases between. This CDR3 has 12 residues.

The chain combines TRBV4-1 with TRBJ2-7, with 13 positions matching TRBD2. There are 16 residues in the CDR3. Looked up from germline, CDR1 is MGHRA and CDR2 is YSYEKL. With 5 bases clipped from V and 4 bases from J, the junction kept 8 bases outside the gene matches. The CDR3 reads CASSYGTSGILYEQYF. Here the CDR3 DNA reads TGCGCCAGCAGCTACGGGACTAGCGGGATTCTTTACGAGCAGTACTTC.

The V and J genes are TRBV5-8 and TRBJ1-2; TRBD1 agrees at 7 bases. CDR1 is SGHTS, CDR2 YDEGEE, per germline. With 2 bases clipped from V and 6 bases from J, the junction kept 13 bases outside the gene matches. The CDR3 consists of 16 residues. The CDR3, as DNA: TGTGCCAGCAGCTTCGAGGAGGGGGCGAGGTCTGATGGCTACACCTTC. This encodes CASSFEEGARSDGYTF.

This chain connects TRBV11-2 to TRBJ2-7; possibly TRBD2 for D (6 bases). The CDR3 consists of 17 residues. The germline gives CDR1 SGHAT, CDR2 FQNNGV. The V and J ends lost 2 bases and 3 bases respectively, with 20 bases between them. CDR3 residues: CASSLRPPYEGGYEQYF. The CDR3 DNA reads TGTGCCAGCAGCTTACGCCCCCCTTATGAGGGAGGCTACGAGCAGTACTTC.

A note on this clone: An end of the junction does not agree with germline; a read error may underlie this. The chain joins TRBV5-1 to TRBJ2-5, with TRBD2 matching 8 bases. Germline values: CDR1 SGHRS, CDR2 YFSETQ. There are 12 residues in the CDR3. CDR3 nucleotide sequence: TGCGCAAGCAGGCGGGGGGAAGAGACCCAGTACTTC. Amino acids: CASRRGEETQYF.

This clone was picked up a small number of times. The chain carries TRBV14 and TRBJ1-4; tentative D call: TRBD1 (5 bases). Trimming removed 0 bases at V and 8 bases at J, with 13 bases between. The CDR3 spans 15 residues. From germline, CDR1 is SGHDN and CDR2 FVKESK. The DNA of the CDR3 is TGTGCCAGCAGCCAAGATCCCTCCGGGACGGAAAAACTGTTTTTT. Protein: CASSQDPSGTEKLFF.

V gene TRBV6-1 combines with J gene TRBJ2-3, with 11 bases identical to TRBD2. Germline V lookup: CDR1 MNHNS, CDR2 SASEGT. With V trimmed by 8 bases and J by 8 bases, 6 bases remained unmatched. This CDR3 has 13 residues. The CDR3 nucleotides are TGTGCCAGCGGGACTAGCGGCACTGGTACGCAGTATTTT. Protein sequence: CASGTSGTGTQYF.

The chain uses TRBV9 and TRBJ1-2; weak D call: TRBD1 (6 bases). Germline loops: CDR1 SGDLS, CDR2 YYNGEE. The CDR3 loop spans 15 amino acids. V shed 0 bases and J shed 8 bases, with 17 bases lying between them. The CDR3, as DNA: TGTGCCAGCAGCGTAGAGTGGCAGGGGATTGGCGGCTACACCTTC. Residues: CASSVEWQGIGGYTF.

This chain uses TRBV27 with TRBJ2-1; maybe TRBD1 (6 bases). This CDR3 spans 15 amino acids. Trimming shortened V by 6 bases and J by 5 bases, and 17 bases separated the two germline ends. The germline CDR1 and CDR2 sequences are MNHEY and SMNVEV (reference sequence). Here the CDR3 reads CASSTPARGHNEQFF. The CDR3 nucleotides are TGTGCCAGCAGCACCCCGGCCAGGGGCCACAATGAGCAGTTCTTC.

The chain carries TRBV6-6 and TRBJ2-5; 11 positions agree with TRBD1. J lost 10 bases, V lost 5 bases, and 9 bases had no gene match. The germline V gene encodes CDR1 MNHNY and CDR2 SVGAGI (reference sequence). This CDR3 is built from 14 residues. DNA for the CDR3: TGTGCCAGCAGTAGGGGACAGGGGGGTGTGGGCCAGTACTTC. Its protein is CASSRGQGGVGQYF.

J is TRBJ2-3 and V is TRBV9; D is unresolved. Germline V gene sequence: CDR1 SGDLS, CDR2 YYNGEE. Deletions cut 0 bases from V and 0 bases from J, with 11 bases between. The CDR3 has 16 amino acids. Written as DNA, the CDR3 is TGTGCCAGCAGCGTAGCCCCTTTAATAAGCACAGATACGCAGTATTTT. This translates into CASSVAPLISTDTQYF.

This chain connects TRBV6-4 to TRBJ2-3; 7 positions match TRBD2. The CDR3 loop spans 15 amino acids. Trimming at V came to 8 bases and at J to 5 bases, leaving 13 bases not matched to a gene. CDR1 is MRHNA and CDR2 is SNTAGT in the germline V gene. The CDR3 bases are TGTGCCAGCTCCAGTCGTGCGGGGGAGGTAGATACGCAGTATTTT. As protein: CASSSRAGEVDTQYF.

The V and J genes are TRBV6-5 and TRBJ2-7; 9 bases align to TRBD2. J gave up 3 bases and V 0 bases, and 6 bases lay outside the gene matches. The CDR3 spans 16 residues. The germline V gene encodes CDR1 MNHEY and CDR2 SVGAGI. DNA of the CDR3: TGTGCCAGCAGTTACTCGCCACGGACTAGCGACTACGAGCAGTACTTC. As protein: CASSYSPRTSDYEQYF.

This clone was seen many times. The chain uses TRBV7-3 and TRBJ2-1; D perhaps matches TRBD2 (6 bases). CDR1 is SGHTA and CDR2 is FQGTGA in the germline V gene. V was cut by 4 bases and J by 3 bases, with 7 bases left in between. This CDR3 comprises 13 residues. CDR3 DNA sequence: TGTGCCAGCAGCTCGGACTACTACAATGAGCAGTTCTTC. As protein: CASSSDYYNEQFF.

The rearrangement joins TRBV7-9 to TRBJ1-1, with 7 positions matching TRBD1. This CDR3 region has 15 residues. The germline gives CDR1 SEHNR, CDR2 FQNEAQ (reference sequence). The V segment lost 5 bases and the J segment 3 bases; nucleotides outside the gene matches: 9. The CDR3 here is CASSRGPTGDTEAFF. In DNA form, the CDR3 reads TGTGCCAGCAGCCGGGGACCTACAGGGGACACTGAAGCTTTCTTT.

The V gene is TRBV28, the J gene TRBJ2-5; D not certain. Trimming shortened V by 2 bases and J by 5 bases, and 12 bases separated the two germline ends. Germline CDR1 reads MDHEN; CDR2 reads SYDVKM. The CDR3 consists of 14 residues. The CDR3, as DNA: TGTGCCAGCAGTTTACCGTCGAGAGTCGAGACCCAGTACTTC. It translates to CASSLPSRVETQYF.

The chain uses TRBV6-5 and TRBJ2-2; D gene uncertain. The CDR3 totals 13 residues. Germline V gene data show CDR1 as MNHEY and CDR2 as SVGAGI. With 6 bases removed from V and 6 bases from J, the gap between germline ends came to 11 bases. DNA of the CDR3: TGTGCCAGCAGCCCCTCGATCTCCGGGGAGCTGTTTTTT. This sequence encodes CASSPSISGELFF.

The chain is built from TRBV7-8 and TRBJ2-7, with 10 bases matching TRBD2. Germline V gene lookup returns CDR1 SGHVS and CDR2 FQNEAQ. This CDR3 comprises 17 residues. J gave up 1 base and V 4 bases, and 10 bases lay outside the gene matches. For the CDR3, the DNA is TGTGCCAGCAGCTCACGGACGCTAGCGGGAGTGTCCTACGAGCAGTACTTC. Protein: CASSSRTLAGVSYEQYF. Supplemented by reference TRBV7-8 and TRBJ2-7, the full variable domain reads GAGVSQSPRYKVAKRGQDVALRCDPISGHVSLFWYQQALGQGPEFLTYFQNEAQLDKSGLPSDRFFAERPEGSVSTLKIQRTQQEDSAVYLCASSSRTLAGVSYEQYFGPGTRLTVT.

This chain joins TRBV13 and TRBJ1-6, with D perhaps TRBD1 (6 bases). Per the germline V gene, CDR1 is PRHDT and CDR2 is FYEKMQ (reference sequence). Trimming left V 3 bases short and J 3 bases short, with 12 bases between. The CDR3 extends over 16 amino acids. CDR3 protein: CASSLGRGHYNSPLHF. CDR3 sequence (DNA): TGTGCCAGCAGCTTGGGCCGGGGACACTATAATTCACCCCTCCACTTT.

In nucleotides, the CDR3 is TGTGCCAGTAGTGCTTCAGGGATCTCCTACGAGCAGTACTTC. Protein product: CASSASGISYEQYF. The V call is TRBV19, the J call TRBJ2-7, with D maybe TRBD1 (5 bases). The CDR3 sequence is 14 residues long. The germline CDR1 and CDR2 sequences are LNHDA and SQIVND (reference sequence). Trimming took off 5 bases at V and 0 bases at J, with 11 bases between the two ends.

This chain connects TRBV5-1 to TRBJ1-5, with unresolved D. Germline CDR1 SGHRS, CDR2 YFSETQ. The CDR3 contains 13 residues. Trimming cost V 4 bases and J 7 bases, with 12 bases left between them. The CDR3: CASSQNLGQPQHF. CDR3 nucleotides: TGCGCCAGCAGCCAAAACCTGGGGCAGCCCCAGCATTTT. Supplemented by reference TRBV5-1 and TRBJ1-5, the full variable domain reads KAGVTQTPRYLIKTRGQQVTLSCSPISGHRSVSWYQQTPGQGLQFLFEYFSETQRNKGNFPGRFSGRQFSNSRSEMNVSTLELGDSALYLCASSQNLGQPQHFGDGTRLSIL.

The J gene is TRBJ2-2, the V gene TRBV5-1; maybe TRBD1 (6 bases). CDR1 SGHRS and CDR2 YFSETQ come from the germline V gene. Trimming removed 0 bases at V and 1 base at J, with 10 bases between. The CDR3 covers 16 residues. The DNA of the CDR3 is TGCGCCAGCAGCTTGGCGGACAGCCTGAACACCGGGGAGCTGTTTTTT. It codes for CASSLADSLNTGELFF.

The CDR3 DNA reads as TGTGCCAGTAGTATAGGCCTGAGGGGGGCCGGGAAACTGTTTTTT. It encodes CASSIGLRGAGKLFF. V usage is TRBV19 and J usage is TRBJ1-4; D might be TRBD1 (6 bases). Looked up from germline, CDR1 is LNHDA and CDR2 is SQIVND (reference sequence). This CDR3 comprises 15 residues. V was shortened by 1 base and J by 11 bases, with 17 bases between the two germline ends.

The genes are TRBV27 and TRBJ2-7; 7 positions match TRBD1. This CDR3 has 14 amino acids. Per germline, CDR1 MNHEY and CDR2 SMNVEV (reference sequence). V lost 8 bases to trimming and J lost 4 bases; unmatched junction nucleotides: 11. Here the CDR3 reads CASRGSRDSYEQYF. The CDR3 bases are TGTGCCAGCCGTGGCTCCCGGGACAGTTACGAGCAGTACTTC.

V gene TRBV2 combines with J gene TRBJ1-1; a possible D gene is TRBD1 (5 bases). Deletions cut 6 bases from V and 1 base from J, with 9 bases between. The V gene's germline CDR1 is SNHLY and CDR2 FYNNEI. The CDR3 spans 13 residues. DNA of the CDR3: TGTGCCAGCAGGTCACAGGCGAACACTGAAGCTTTCTTT. Protein product: CASRSQANTEAFF.

The chain couples TRBV5-1 to TRBJ2-5; TRBD2 might be the D (6 bases). The V and J ends lost 4 bases and 2 bases respectively, with 6 bases between them. The CDR3 length is 12 residues. The germline CDR1 and CDR2 sequences are SGHRS and YFSETQ. CDR3 in amino acids: CASSRGQETQYF. The CDR3 DNA is TGCGCCAGCAGCCGGGGGCAAGAGACCCAGTACTTC.

This clone appeared once. V and J are TRBV19 and TRBJ1-1, with D possibly matching TRBD1 (6 bases). Germline V gene lookup returns CDR1 LNHDA and CDR2 SQIVND (reference sequence). CDR3 length: 14 residues. Trimming left V 1 base short and J 5 bases short, with 11 bases between. The CDR3 nucleotides read TGTGCCAGTAGTATAGGGGGGCTCGGTACTGAAGCTTTCTTT. Translated: CASSIGGLGTEAFF. Supplemented by reference TRBV19 and TRBJ1-1, the full variable domain reads DGGITQSPKYLFRKEGQNVTLSCEQNLNHDAMYWYRQDPGQGLRLIYYSQIVNDFQKGDIAEGYSVSREKKESFPLTVTSAQKNPTAFYLCASSIGGLGTEAFFGQGTRLTVV.